The 27 T cell receptor beta chains below all came from one sample that was sequenced in a study of T cells in Graves' hyperthyroidism and ophthalmopathy. Amplified TCR beta CDR3 regions came from RNA transcripts. TCR CDR3 underwent first-round RT-PCR with the HTBI primer set. TCRdb processed the multiplex PCR reads anew with MiXCR; each CDR3 protein has one entry. The sample lists over 550,000 distinct CDR3 sequences; over 15% were seen once. The sequencing sample was made of blood. All receptors come from a woman aged 18-29 years with Graves' hyperthyroidism.

This clonotype was recorded at least ten times. V and J are TRBV9 and TRBJ1-1, with a tentative D call TRBD1 (5 bases). The CDR3 has 16 residues. The germline V gene encodes CDR1 SGDLS and CDR2 YYNGEE. Trimming stripped 3 bases from V and 1 base from J, with 16 bases between. DNA of the CDR3: TGTGCCAGCAGCGCAGATAGGCGTACAGGGAACACTGAAGCTTTCTTT. Translating it yields CASSADRRTGNTEAFF. Using reference TRBV9 and TRBJ1-1 for the parts outside the CDR3, the full variable domain is DSGVTQTPKHLITATGQRVTLRCSPRSGDLSVYWYQQSLDQGLQFLIQYYNGEERAKGNILERFSAQQFPDLHSELNLSSLELGDSALYFCASSADRRTGNTEAFFGQGTRLTVV.

This clonotype was counted ten times or more. The chain links TRBV12-3 or TRBV12-4 to TRBJ2-3; 13 positions match TRBD2. The CDR3 extends over 13 amino acids. Germline trimming cut 5 bases from V and 9 bases from J; bases unmatched to any gene: 2. The CDR3 sequence is CASSGGLAGTQYF. The DNA for the CDR3 is TGTGCCAGCAGTGGGGGACTAGCGGGAACGCAGTATTTT.

The chain is built from TRBV2 and TRBJ2-7; 12 bases are a match to TRBD2. CDR3 length equals 13 residues. CDR1 is SNHLY, CDR2 FYNNEI, per germline. V lost 8 bases and J lost 6; bases outside the gene matches: 5. The CDR3 DNA follows: TGTGCCAGCCGACTAGCGGGAGCAAGCGAGCAGTACTTC. Translating it yields CASRLAGASEQYF. The whole variable domain, filled in from reference TRBV2 and TRBJ2-7, reads EPEVTQTPSHQVTQMGQEVILRCVPISNHLYFYWYRQILGQKVEFLVSFYNNEISEKSEIFDDQFSVERPDGSNFTLKIRSTKLEDSAMYFCASRLAGASEQYFGPGTRLTVT.

The table lists this clonotype with many counts. The CDR3 bases are TGTGCCAGCAGTTTCGAAGCACGGGGTGGCTACACCTTC. It codes for CASSFEARGGYTF. The rearrangement joins TRBV12-3 or TRBV12-4 to TRBJ1-2; D gene ambiguous. With 3 bases removed from V and 7 bases from J, the gap between germline ends came to 12 bases. CDR3 length: 13 residues.

Many counts were recorded for this clonotype. The V call is TRBV7-6, the J call TRBJ1-2; 7 bases are a match to TRBD1. Germline trimming cut 5 bases from V and 4 bases from J; bases unmatched to any gene: 22. The CDR3 extends over 19 amino acids. Germline V CDR1 and CDR2: SGHVS, FNYEAQ. The CDR3 here is CASSPVVWAGGRLGYGYTF. The CDR3 DNA follows: TGTGCCAGCAGCCCCGTTGTGTGGGCAGGGGGTCGCCTAGGCTATGGCTACACCTTC.

This clonotype showed up many times. The genes are TRBV12-3 or TRBV12-4 and TRBJ2-2; tentative D call: TRBD1 (5 bases). Trimming left V 2 bases short and J 4 bases short, with 11 bases between. The CDR3 is 15 residues long. CDR3 bases: TGTGCCAGCAGTTTACTGCAGGGCGGCACCGGGGAGCTGTTTTTT. It is translated as CASSLLQGGTGELFF.

The V and J genes are TRBV7-2 and TRBJ1-3; D gene unclear. The CDR3 loop spans 13 amino acids. V lost 5 bases and J lost 3, with 8 bases in between. Per germline, CDR1 SGHTA and CDR2 FQGNSA. The CDR3 here is CASSAALGNTIYF. The CDR3 nucleotides read TGTGCCAGCAGCGCCGCCCTTGGAAACACCATATATTTT.

The chain joins TRBV7-6 to TRBJ2-7, with TRBD2 identical over 8 bases. V lost 1 base, J lost 5 bases, and 16 bases stayed unmatched. This CDR3 is built from 18 residues. The germline V gene has CDR1 SGHVS and CDR2 FNYEAQ. CDR3 region: CASSLGLWEGTSSHEQYF. In DNA, the CDR3 is TGTGCCAGCAGCTTAGGTCTTTGGGAGGGGACTAGTTCACACGAGCAGTACTTC.

V usage is TRBV6-1 and J usage is TRBJ2-1, with unresolved D. The CDR3 runs 11 residues. V shed 8 bases and J shed 5 bases, with 7 bases lying between them. The germline V gene has CDR1 MNHNS and CDR2 SASEGT. CDR3 loop: CASWSDNEQFF. CDR3 bases: TGTGCCAGCTGGTCAGACAATGAGCAGTTCTTC.

The rearrangement links TRBV5-6 to TRBJ1-2; D is possibly TRBD1 (6 bases). CDR1 is SGHDT and CDR2 is YYEEEE in the germline V gene. Trimming shortened V by 2 bases and J by 5 bases, and 13 bases separated the two germline ends. This CDR3 is 14 amino acids long. CDR3 nucleotides: TGTGCCAGCAGCTTAGGGACACCCTCTTATGGCTACACCTTC. Amino acid sequence: CASSLGTPSYGYTF.

The table lists this clonotype with a few counts. V usage is TRBV5-1 and J usage is TRBJ1-5; D is possibly TRBD1 (5 bases). CDR3 length equals 14 residues. V lost 4 bases to trimming and J lost 6 bases, with 14 bases between them. Germline loops: CDR1 SGHRS, CDR2 YFSETQ. CDR3 in DNA: TGCGCCAGCAGCCCGGAGAGGGGTAGTCAGCCCCAGCATTTT. It codes for CASSPERGSQPQHF.

This clonotype was recorded a few times. The genes are TRBV15 and TRBJ2-2; D gene uncertain. The V end lost 0 bases, the J end lost 4 bases, and 3 bases lay between the germline ends. The CDR3 runs 13 residues. Germline lookup yields CDR1 LNHNV and CDR2 YYDKDF (reference sequence). The CDR3 reads CATSRDGTGELFF. Here the CDR3 DNA reads TGTGCCACCAGCAGAGATGGCACCGGGGAGCTGTTTTTT.

The rearrangement joins TRBV5-4 to TRBJ1-6, with TRBD1 identical over 8 bases. Per germline, CDR1 SGHNT and CDR2 YYREEE (reference sequence). CDR3 length: 16 residues. Trimming removed 4 bases from V and 1 base from J; junction bases left unmatched: 4. This CDR3 is CASSQRTGSYNSPLHF. Here the CDR3 DNA reads TGTGCCAGCAGCCAACGGACAGGGTCCTATAATTCACCCCTCCACTTT.

Only one count was recorded for this clonotype. This chain uses TRBV29-1 with TRBJ2-2; TRBD1 agrees at 7 bases. J gave up 4 bases and V 4 bases, and 6 bases lay outside the gene matches. The V gene's germline CDR1 is SQVTM and CDR2 ANQGSEA. The length of the CDR3 is 14 residues. The CDR3 DNA reads TGCAGCGTTGCCCGGGACAGAACCACCGGGGAGCTGTTTTTT. This gives the protein CSVARDRTTGELFF.

The sample holds many counts of this clonotype. The rearrangement uses TRBV7-9 and TRBJ2-5, with 9 bases identical to TRBD1. This CDR3 is built from 12 residues. Germline assignment: CDR1 SEHNR and CDR2 FQNEAQ (reference sequence). The trim removed 3 bases at V and 10 bases at J, leaving 3 bases unmatched. CDR3 loop: CASSLGQGLQYF. DNA of the CDR3: TGTGCCAGCAGCTTGGGACAGGGCCTCCAGTACTTC.

This clonotype has just a few counts. The gene calls are TRBV24-1 and TRBJ2-7; the D gene could be TRBD1 or TRBD2 (6 bases each). Germline CDR1 is KGHDR and CDR2 is SFDVKD. The CDR3 length is 12 residues. Trimming stripped 12 bases from V and 0 bases from J, with 11 bases between. CDR3 nucleotides: TGTGCCGCCGGGGGCGGCTCCTACGAGCAGTACTTC. Protein sequence: CAAGGGSYEQYF.

This chain joins TRBV4-3 and TRBJ2-3, with D unclear. The CDR3 covers 15 residues. V lost 0 bases and J lost 5, with 12 bases in between. Germline assignment: CDR1 LGHNA and CDR2 YSLEER. CDR3 protein: CASSQETHRIDTQYF. CDR3 bases: TGCGCCAGCAGCCAAGAAACACACCGAATAGATACGCAGTATTTT.

This clonotype was seen ten or more times. The chain joins TRBV7-6 to TRBJ2-3; D is perhaps TRBD1 (6 bases). CDR3 length: 15 amino acids. V was cut by 1 base and J by 4 bases, with 12 bases left in between. Germline-derived CDR1 and CDR2 are SGHVS and FNYEAQ. As DNA, the CDR3 is TGTGCCAGCAGCTTAGTGCCAGGGGCGGCAGATACGCAGTATTTT. As protein: CASSLVPGAADTQYF.

The genes are TRBV12-3 or TRBV12-4 and TRBJ2-3; 15 nucleotides align to TRBD2. Losses at the gene ends were 6 bases for V and 4 bases for J; bases not matched to a gene: 11. This CDR3 contains 18 residues. The CDR3 sequence: CASSQGLAGGPGADTQYF. CDR3 sequence (DNA): TGTGCCAGCAGCCAAGGACTAGCGGGAGGGCCCGGGGCAGATACGCAGTATTTT.

V and J are TRBV5-1 and TRBJ1-1; D unresolved. Between the trimmed V and J ends, which lost 4 bases and 7 bases, there was a span of 14 bases. CDR3 length: 13 amino acids. Germline CDR1 is SGHRS and CDR2 is YFSETQ. The CDR3 nucleotides are TGCGCCAGCAGCCTCCCGACCTCCGATGAAGCTTTCTTT. Translating it yields CASSLPTSDEAFF.

This clonotype was seen many times. The chain couples TRBV12-3 or TRBV12-4 to TRBJ2-1; possibly TRBD1 or TRBD2 for D (5 bases each). The CDR3 is made up of 16 amino acids. Trimming removed 3 bases at V and 6 bases at J, with 18 bases between. CDR3 amino acids: CASSFWSGASSNEQFF. The CDR3 DNA reads TGTGCCAGCAGTTTTTGGTCCGGGGCCTCGAGCAATGAGCAGTTCTTC.

The rearrangement uses TRBV5-6 and TRBJ2-3; 14 bases line up with TRBD2. Germline trimming cut 0 bases from V and 1 base from J; bases unmatched to any gene: 4. The CDR3 has 18 amino acids. Germline CDR1 and CDR2: SGHDT and YYEEEE. CDR3 sequence: CASSLGLAGGDRTDTQYF. Written as DNA, the CDR3 is TGTGCCAGCAGCTTGGGACTAGCGGGAGGGGACCGCACAGATACGCAGTATTTT.

This clonotype was detected many times. The chain combines TRBV7-2 with TRBJ2-3, with TRBD2 matching 9 bases. This CDR3 spans 19 amino acids. Trimming at V came to 3 bases and at J to 4 bases, leaving 17 bases not matched to a gene. Per germline, CDR1 SGHTA and CDR2 FQGNSA. The CDR3 nucleotides are TGTGCCAGCAGCTTGTTTCCGGCGGAGCGGGAGGTTCCTCCAGATACGCAGTATTTT. Translating gives CASSLFPAEREVPPDTQYF. The full variable domain, completed using reference TRBV7-2 and TRBJ2-3, is GAGVSQSPSNKVTEKGKDVELRCDPISGHTALYWYRQSLGQGLEFLIYFQGNSAPDKSGLPSDRFSAERTGGSVSTLTIQRTQQEDSAVYLCASSLFPAEREVPPDTQYFGPGTRLTVL.

The chain combines TRBV5-6 with TRBJ2-3, with 7 bases that match TRBD1. The junction had 12 bases not matched to a gene; V was cut back by 2 bases and J by 6 bases. CDR3 length: 16 residues. Germline loops: CDR1 SGHDT, CDR2 YYEEEE. CDR3 protein: CASSLVTGVISDTQYF. In DNA form, the CDR3 reads TGTGCCAGCAGCTTAGTAACAGGGGTGATATCGGATACGCAGTATTTT.

The table lists this clonotype with a few counts. CDR3 DNA: TGTGCCAGCAGTTACGGCAGGGCGGGTAATTCACCCCTCCACTTT. This codes for CASSYGRAGNSPLHF. This chain connects TRBV6-6 to TRBJ1-6, with D possibly TRBD1 on 5 matching bases. The CDR3 loop spans 15 amino acids. The germline V gene has CDR1 MNHNY and CDR2 SVGAGI (reference sequence). V was shortened by 2 bases and J by 6 bases, with 11 bases between the two germline ends.

At least ten counts were recorded for this clonotype. The CDR3 reads CASSLGGNTGELFF. The CDR3 region has the DNA TGTGCCAGCAGCTTGGGAGGGAACACCGGGGAGCTGTTTTTT. The chain uses TRBV5-5 and TRBJ2-2; the D is unclear. The CDR3 covers 14 residues. CDR1 SGHKS and CDR2 YYEKEE come from the germline V gene (reference sequence). Trimming cost V 0 bases and J 1 base, with 4 bases left between them.

As concerns this clonotype: A much bigger clone sits one base away, suggesting this may be a read error. This chain links TRBV20-1 with TRBJ2-2; the D gene is possibly TRBD2 (7 bases). CDR3 size: 14 residues. Germline values: CDR1 DFQATT, CDR2 SNEGSKA (reference sequence). With 2 bases removed from V and 6 bases from J, the gap between germline ends came to 13 bases. CDR3 sequence: CSARLGGDAGELFF. The CDR3 bases are TGCAGTGCTAGACTAGGGGGGGACGCCGGGGAGCTGTTTTTT.